One sample yielded the 10 T cell receptor beta chains listed below, sequenced in a study of T cells in tumors after PD-1 blockade. The protocol was immunoSEQ multiplex PCR, while the TCRdb copy is restricted to in-frame clones and leaves out a portion. Among 60,000 to 70,000 clones listed, about 74% were seen once. The source material was PBMCs, sampled after anti-PD-1 treatment. All receptors derive from a human donor with basal cell carcinoma.

The rearrangement uses TRBV4-1 and TRBJ1-4; no clear D gene. Germline CDR1 and CDR2: MGHRA and YSYEKL. The CDR3 loop spans 15 amino acids. V lost 1 base and J 3 bases, leaving 9 bases between the germline ends. CDR3 residues: CASSQVGRANEKLFF. The CDR3 DNA is TGCGCCAGCAGCCAAGTCGGTAGGGCTAATGAAAAACTGTTTTTT.

This chain connects TRBV12-3 or TRBV12-4 to TRBJ2-7; D gene uncertain. This CDR3 comprises 12 residues. Trimming took 8 bases from V and 2 from J, leaving 10 bases between them. For the CDR3, the DNA is TGTGCCAGCTCGCACACACCCTACGAGCAGTACTTC. Protein: CASSHTPYEQYF.

The genes are TRBV13 and TRBJ2-3, with 9 bases aligning to TRBD1. CDR1 is PRHDT, CDR2 FYEKMQ, per germline (reference sequence). The length of the CDR3 is 16 residues. V was clipped by 6 bases and J by 5 bases; unmatched bases: 12. The CDR3 loop is CASRPTGGRGLDTQYF. The DNA of the CDR3 is TGTGCCAGCAGGCCCACAGGGGGCCGGGGATTAGATACGCAGTATTTT.

The V gene is TRBV2, the J gene TRBJ2-7; D gene ambiguous. Germline CDR1 SNHLY, CDR2 FYNNEI. V dropped 7 bases and J dropped 0 bases, with 13 bases sitting between them. This CDR3 is built from 14 residues. CDR3 amino acids: CASTNYPLSYEQYF. CDR3 in DNA: TGTGCCAGCACAAACTACCCGCTCTCCTACGAGCAGTACTTC. The full variable domain, with the rest looked up from reference TRBV2 and TRBJ2-7, is EPEVTQTPSHQVTQMGQEVILRCVPISNHLYFYWYRQILGQKVEFLVSFYNNEISEKSEIFDDQFSVERPDGSNFTLKIRSTKLEDSAMYFCASTNYPLSYEQYFGPGTRLTVT.

V usage is TRBV25-1 and J usage is TRBJ1-3; the D gene is possibly TRBD1 (5 bases). Germline V lookup: CDR1 MGHDK, CDR2 SYGVNS. The V gene lost 1 base and the J gene lost 3 bases, with 10 bases spanning the gap. CDR3 length: 15 amino acids. CDR3 bases: TGTGCCAGCAGTGAATTCTGGGGCAGTGGAAACACCATATATTTT. Amino acids: CASSEFWGSGNTIYF.

This clone turned up a few times. J is TRBJ1-1 and V is TRBV2, with 8 bases lining up with TRBD1. J was trimmed by 4 bases and V by 4 bases; bases with no gene match: 8. The CDR3 has 15 residues. Germline V lookup: CDR1 SNHLY, CDR2 FYNNEI. The CDR3 protein is CASSGRGLTGTEAFF. CDR3 sequence (DNA): TGTGCCAGCAGTGGCAGGGGGCTCACGGGCACTGAAGCTTTCTTT.

This chain connects TRBV24-1 to TRBJ2-1, with 8 bases matching TRBD1. The CDR3 length is 14 residues. The germline V gene has CDR1 KGHDR and CDR2 SFDVKD. Trimming took 2 bases from V and 9 from J; bases not matched to a gene: 5. The CDR3 DNA reads TGTGCCACCAGTGATTCCCTCGACAGGGGTGAGCAGTTCTTC. Its translation: CATSDSLDRGEQFF.

This rearrangement joins TRBV28 to TRBJ2-1; D remains unclear. Trimming left V 3 bases short and J 2 bases short, with 8 bases between. Germline CDR1 and CDR2: MDHEN and SYDVKM. This CDR3 is 14 amino acids long. CDR3 region: CASSFSATYNEQFF. CDR3 DNA sequence: TGTGCCAGCAGTTTTTCCGCCACCTACAATGAGCAGTTCTTC.

The rearrangement uses TRBV6-6 and TRBJ1-5; no clear D gene. Trimming pared 2 bases from V and 7 bases from J, leaving 12 bases between. The CDR3 runs to 14 residues. The germline V gene encodes CDR1 MNHNY and CDR2 SVGAGI (reference sequence). CDR3 region: CASSYRTERQPQHF. The CDR3 nucleotides are TGTGCCAGCAGTTACCGAACCGAACGCCAGCCCCAGCATTTT.

The genes are TRBV2 and TRBJ1-4; D gene unclear. The CDR3 runs 14 residues. The germline V gene has CDR1 SNHLY and CDR2 FYNNEI. V was trimmed by 6 bases and J by 4 bases, leaving 12 bases between them. In DNA, the CDR3 is TGTGCCAGCAGAAGGGATCTAAATAATGAAAAACTGTTTTTT. Its translation is CASRRDLNNEKLFF.